This T cell receptor (beta chain) originates from a study of blood T cell repertoires in COVID-19. The table came from immunoSEQ multiplex PCR; TCRdb's copy has only in-frame clones and leaves some out. The repertoire holds roughly 230,000 clones, with about 80% as singletons. V trimming: 5 bases; J trimming: 3 bases; junction bases outside the gene matches: 8. Germline-derived CDR1 and CDR2 are SGHTA and FQGTGA. CDR3 size: 16 residues. The sample taken for sequencing was PBMCs or T cells enriched from blood (not recorded which). The chain uses TRBV7-3 and TRBJ2-2; TRBD2 matches 8 bases. The receptor was derived from a man aged 45-65 years who had recovered from COVID-19. Here the CDR3 DNA reads TGTGCCAGCAGCGCGGCGGGGGGCGCGGACACCGGGGAGCTGTTTTTT. The encoded protein is CASSAAGGADTGELFF.